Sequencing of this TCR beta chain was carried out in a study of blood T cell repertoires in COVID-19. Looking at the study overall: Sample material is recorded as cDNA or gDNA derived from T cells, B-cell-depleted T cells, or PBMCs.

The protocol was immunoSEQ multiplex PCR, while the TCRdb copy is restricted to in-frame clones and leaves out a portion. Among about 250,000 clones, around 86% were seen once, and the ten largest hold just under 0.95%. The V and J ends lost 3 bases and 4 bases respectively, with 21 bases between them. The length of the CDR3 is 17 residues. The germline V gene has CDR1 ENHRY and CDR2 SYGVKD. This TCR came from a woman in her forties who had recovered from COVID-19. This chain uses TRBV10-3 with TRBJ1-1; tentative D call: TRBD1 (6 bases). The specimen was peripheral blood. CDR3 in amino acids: CAISEPPGRGIVTEAFF. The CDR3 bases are TGTGCCATCAGTGAACCCCCCGGCAGGGGCATAGTCACTGAAGCTTTCTTT.